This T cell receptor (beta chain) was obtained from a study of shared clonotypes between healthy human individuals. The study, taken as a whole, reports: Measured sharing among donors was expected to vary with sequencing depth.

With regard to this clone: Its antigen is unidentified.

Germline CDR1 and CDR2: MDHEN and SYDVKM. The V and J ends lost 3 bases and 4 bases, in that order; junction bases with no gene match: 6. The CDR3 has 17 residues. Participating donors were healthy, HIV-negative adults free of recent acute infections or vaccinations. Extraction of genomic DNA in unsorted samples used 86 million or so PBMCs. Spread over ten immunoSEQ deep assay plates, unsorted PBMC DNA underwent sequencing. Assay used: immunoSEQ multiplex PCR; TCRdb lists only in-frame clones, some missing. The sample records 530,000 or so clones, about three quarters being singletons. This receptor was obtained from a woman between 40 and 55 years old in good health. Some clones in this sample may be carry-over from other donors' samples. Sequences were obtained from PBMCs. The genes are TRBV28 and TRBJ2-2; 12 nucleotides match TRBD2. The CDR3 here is CASSFLAGGPVTGELFF. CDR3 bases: TGTGCCAGCAGTTTCCTAGCGGGAGGGCCGGTCACCGGGGAGCTGTTTTTT.